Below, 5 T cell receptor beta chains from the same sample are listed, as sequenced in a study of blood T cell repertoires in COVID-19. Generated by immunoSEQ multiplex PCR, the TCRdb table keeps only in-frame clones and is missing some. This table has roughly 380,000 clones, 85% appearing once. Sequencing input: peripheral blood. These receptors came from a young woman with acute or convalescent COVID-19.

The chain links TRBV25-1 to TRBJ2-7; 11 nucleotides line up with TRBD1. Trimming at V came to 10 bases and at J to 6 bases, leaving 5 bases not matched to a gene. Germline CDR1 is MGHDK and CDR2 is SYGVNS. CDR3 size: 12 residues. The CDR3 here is CAIRGQGVEQYF. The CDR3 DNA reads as TGTGCCATCAGGGGACAGGGGGTCGAGCAGTACTTC.

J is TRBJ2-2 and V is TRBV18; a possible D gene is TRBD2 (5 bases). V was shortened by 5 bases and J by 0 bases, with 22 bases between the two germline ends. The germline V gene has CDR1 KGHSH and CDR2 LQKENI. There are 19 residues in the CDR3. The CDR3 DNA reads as TGTGCCAGCTCAATTAGGCTGGCAGCGGACCTTCCGAACACCGGGGAGCTGTTTTTT. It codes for CASSIRLAADLPNTGELFF.

The chain's CDR3 is CATSDPDSRSYNEQFF. The DNA of the CDR3 is TGTGCCACCAGTGACCCGGACAGTAGATCCTACAATGAGCAGTTCTTC. The chain links TRBV24-1 to TRBJ2-1; D possibly corresponds to TRBD1 (6 bases). Trimming shortened V by 4 bases and J by 1 base, and 13 bases separated the two germline ends. This CDR3 has 16 amino acids. Germline-derived CDR1 and CDR2 are KGHDR and SFDVKD.

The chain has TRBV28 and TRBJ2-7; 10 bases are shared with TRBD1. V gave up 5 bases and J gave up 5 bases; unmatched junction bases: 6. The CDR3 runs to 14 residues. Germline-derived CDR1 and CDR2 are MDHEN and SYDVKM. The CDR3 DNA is TGTGCCAGCAGTAGGGGGACAGGGGTCGACGAGCAGTACTTC. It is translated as CASSRGTGVDEQYF.

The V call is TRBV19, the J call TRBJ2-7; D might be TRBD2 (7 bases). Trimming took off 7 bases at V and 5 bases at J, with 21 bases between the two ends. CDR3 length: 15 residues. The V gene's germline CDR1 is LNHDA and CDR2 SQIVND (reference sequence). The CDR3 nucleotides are TGTGCCAGTACCCGACAGGCGACTAGCTGGAACGAGCAGTACTTC. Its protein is CASTRQATSWNEQYF.